The following is a T cell receptor (beta chain) sequence with its context. The data derive from a study of blood T cell repertoires in COVID-19. Study overall: The samples span acute and convalescent COVID-19 from the United States, Italy and Spain.

This CDR3 contains 14 residues. Trimming removed 6 bases from V and 10 bases from J; junction bases left unmatched: 7. Germline V lookup: CDR1 KGHSH, CDR2 LQKENI. Enrollment of patients from Seattle took place during active infection, with longitudinal follow-up. Per the authors' pipeline: Counts of nucleated cells, estimated from reference gene primer amplification, were obtained. Profiled with immunoSEQ multiplex PCR; TCRdb holds only in-frame clones, not every one. The V and J calls and clone size are taken from that table; D and trimming were inferred from the DNA. Here the sample spans roughly 400,000 clones, around 87% being singletons.

This sequence originates from a woman in her fifties or sixties with COVID-19, enrolled during active disease. Material: peripheral blood. The chain joins TRBV18 to TRBJ1-6, with 9 positions matching TRBD1. CDR3 nucleotides: TGTGCCAGCTCGGATACAGGGGGCTTGTCACCCCTCCACTTT. It encodes CASSDTGGLSPLHF.